These T cell receptor beta chains were read from a single sample in a study of technical replicates of blood from several donors. Assay: immunoSEQ multiplex PCR; the TCRdb copy retains only in-frame clones and omits some. Counted here are tens of thousands of clones, 94% occurring once; the ten biggest clones make up around 0.25%. The specimen sequenced was T cells isolated from PBMCs. The receptor set was obtained from a human donor in good health. CDR3s include the opening cysteine and the closing phenylalanine or tryptophan. D genes are given only for firm matches. Clone size is stated in some rows and not others, as once, few, many or a class when expanded.

d_call | clone_size | j_call | v_call | cdr3_nt | cdr3_aa
- | - | TRBJ2-5 | TRBV5-1 | TGCGCCAGCAGCCCCAAGTTGGGCGGGTCAGAGACCCAGTACTTC | CASSPKLGGSETQYF
TRBD1 | - | TRBJ1-2 | TRBV30 | TGTGCCTGGAGGTTGACAGGGAGGTTTGATTATGGCTACACCTTC | CAWRLTGRFDYGYTF
TRBD1 | - | TRBJ1-5 | TRBV30 | TGTGCCGGAACACTAGGGACAGGGGCCGATCAGCCCCAGCATTTT | CAGTLGTGADQPQHF
TRBD2 | - | TRBJ2-3 | TRBV4-1 | TGCGCCAGCAGCCAGAAAGCGGGGGGGATCACAGATACGCAGTATTTT | CASSQKAGGITDTQYF
TRBD1 | - | TRBJ2-7 | TRBV7-9 | TGTGCCAGCAGCCTGCAGGGGGCCCACTACGAGCAGTACTTC | CASSLQGAHYEQYF
TRBD1 | - | TRBJ1-2 | TRBV28 | TGTGCCAGCATTACAGGGGGCGTTAACTATGGCTACACCTTC | CASITGGVNYGYTF
- | once | TRBJ2-5 | TRBV13 | TGTGCCAGCAGCTTGGGCTTCGAGACCCAGTACTTC | CASSLGFETQYF
TRBD2 | - | TRBJ2-3 | TRBV10-3 | TGTGCCATCAGCAGAATAGCGGGAGGATTCTCAGATACGCAGTATTTT | CAISRIAGGFSDTQYF
- | once | TRBJ2-1 | TRBV9 | TGTGCCAGCAGCGCACGGAGGCTCTCCTACAATGAGCAGTTCTTC | CASSARRLSYNEQFF
- | - | TRBJ2-7 | TRBV7-2 | TGTGCCAGCAGCTGGGGCTACTACGAGCAGTACTTC | CASSWGYYEQYF
TRBD2 | - | TRBJ2-1 | TRBV10-2 | TGCGCCAGCAGTGATCACGATAGCGGGACACTATACAATGAGCAGTTCTTC | CASSDHDSGTLYNEQFF
- | - | TRBJ1-1 | TRBV5-6 | TGTGCCAGCAGCTGGGGGGGCACTGAAGCTTTCTTT | CASSWGGTEAFF
TRBD2 | - | TRBJ2-1 | TRBV4-1 | TGCGCCAGCAGCTCCCCTCTAGCGGCGCAGTACAATGAGCAGTTCTTC | CASSSPLAAQYNEQFF
- | - | TRBJ2-5 | TRBV6-6 | TGTGCCAGCAGTAGATTAGCGGAACAAGAGACCCAGTACTTC | CASSRLAEQETQYF
TRBD1 | - | TRBJ2-7 | TRBV25-1 | TGTGCCAGCTCCACCGGGACAGGGAAATACGAGCAGTACTTC | CASSTGTGKYEQYF
- | - | TRBJ1-2 | TRBV2 | TGTGCCAGCAGTGAATTAAGGCCCAGGCCTCGATCTAACTATGGCTACACCTTC | CASSELRPRPRSNYGYTF
- | - | TRBJ2-7 | TRBV4-1 | TGCGCCAGCAGCCATATGACAGGCTACGAGCAGTACTTC | CASSHMTGYEQYF
TRBD2 | - | TRBJ2-7 | TRBV2 | TGTGCCAGCAGTGAAGCTATCACTAGCGGGGGGATCTCCTACGAGCAGTACTTC | CASSEAITSGGISYEQYF
TRBD1 | - | TRBJ1-5 | TRBV2 | TGTGCCAGCAGTGGGGGACAGGGGCTCTATAGCAATCAGCCCCAGCATTTT | CASSGGQGLYSNQPQHF
TRBD1 | - | TRBJ2-4 | TRBV2 | TGTGCCAGCAATTCGGACAGGGGGGCCAAAAACATTCAGTACTTC | CASNSDRGAKNIQYF
- | few | TRBJ1-2 | TRBV4-1 | TGCGCCAGCAGCCAGTCCGGGACTGTTTATGGCTACACCTTC | CASSQSGTVYGYTF
TRBD1 | - | TRBJ1-4 | TRBV27 | TGTGCCAGCAGTTTATCGGGACAGGGGTACGAAAAACTGTTTTTT | CASSLSGQGYEKLFF
TRBD2 | - | TRBJ2-7 | TRBV10-3 | TGTGCCACCAGGCGTGGGGGGGACTCCTACGAGCAGTACTTC | CATRRGGDSYEQYF
TRBD1 | - | TRBJ2-7 | TRBV7-9 | TGTGCCAGCAGCACTGTGACAGGGGGCGTCGAGCAGTACTTC | CASSTVTGGVEQYF
- | - | TRBJ2-7 | TRBV5-1 | TGCGCCAGCAGCTTGGAGAGTAGCCTCTACGAGCAGTACTTC | CASSLESSLYEQYF
TRBD1 | - | TRBJ1-2 | TRBV19 | TGTGCCAGTAGTATAATACAGGGGCAGTCTGGCTACACCTTC | CASSIIQGQSGYTF
- | - | TRBJ1-2 | TRBV5-6 | TGTGCCAGCAGCTTCTCCCCGAACTATGGCTACACCTTC | CASSFSPNYGYTF
TRBD2 | - | TRBJ2-7 | TRBV14 | TGTGCCAGCAGCCCTCTAGCGGGAGGGCCCTACGAGCAGTACTTC | CASSPLAGGPYEQYF
- | - | TRBJ1-1 | TRBV30 | TGTGCCTGGGGCGCAGCACAGGGAGCTGAAGCTTTCTTT | CAWGAAQGAEAFF
- | - | TRBJ1-2 | TRBV4-2 | TGTGCCAGCAGCCAATCGGGGTGGGGCTACACCTTC | CASSQSGWGYTF
- | - | TRBJ2-5 | TRBV5-1 | TGCGCCAGCAGCTTGGTTGGGGGGGAGACCCAGTACTTC | CASSLVGGETQYF
- | - | TRBJ2-7 | TRBV2 | TGTGCCAGCAGGCGACGGGGGTCCTACGAGCAGTACTTC | CASRRRGSYEQYF
- | - | TRBJ1-1 | TRBV25-1 | TGTGCCAGCAGTGCCCTAGACAGGAGACTTAACACTGAAGCTTTCTTT | CASSALDRRLNTEAFF
- | - | TRBJ2-1 | TRBV7-9 | TGTGCCAGCAGCTTAAGTTCGTGGGCAGGGGTAGTTAATGAGCAGTTCTTC | CASSLSSWAGVVNEQFF
TRBD2 | once | TRBJ2-1 | TRBV6-1 | TGTGCCAGCAGTAAAGCGGGGCCCGGGGGTGAGCAGTTCTTC | CASSKAGPGGEQFF
TRBD1 | - | TRBJ1-5 | TRBV27 | TGTGCCAGCAAGGGGGGACAGGGGTTGAATCAGCCCCAGCATTTT | CASKGGQGLNQPQHF
- | - | TRBJ2-7 | TRBV28 | TGTGCCAGCAGCTCGGGAGCGAACGAGCAGTACTTC | CASSSGANEQYF
TRBD1 | - | TRBJ2-7 | TRBV6-1 | TGTGCCTCCAAGGGACAGGAGAGCTCCTACGAGCAGTACTTC | CASKGQESSYEQYF
TRBD2 | - | TRBJ2-5 | TRBV10-3 | TGTGCCATCAACCCGGGAGGGGTACAAGAGACCCAGTACTTC | CAINPGGVQETQYF
- | once | TRBJ1-1 | TRBV7-6 | TGTGCCAGCAGCTTAGGTCTGAGGGTGTTATTGAGCACTGAAGCTTTCTTT | CASSLGLRVLLSTEAFF
- | once | TRBJ1-1 | TRBV28 | TGTGCCAGCAGTTTGCCAGGTAACGAAGCTTTCTTT | CASSLPGNEAFF
- | once | TRBJ2-7 | TRBV2 | TGTGCCAGCAGCCGGGACTGGCGTACGTACGAGCAGTACTTC | CASSRDWRTYEQYF
- | - | TRBJ1-2 | TRBV6-1 | TGTGCCAGCAGTACAGGGTACCCGACCTATGGCTACACCTTC | CASSTGYPTYGYTF
TRBD2 | - | TRBJ2-3 | TRBV12-5 | TGTGCTAGTGTCCGGGAGGCCGCAGATACGCAGTATTTT | CASVREAADTQYF
- | few | TRBJ2-7 | TRBV19 | TGTGCCAGTAGTCCACGGACAGTCTACGAGCAGTACTTC | CASSPRTVYEQYF
- | - | TRBJ1-1 | TRBV10-1 | TGCGCCAGCAGTGAGACTCAGGACTCGAACACTGAAGCTTTCTTT | CASSETQDSNTEAFF
TRBD2 | once | TRBJ2-3 | TRBV4-1 | TGCGCCAGCAGCCAAGTTGTGTACGGGGAGGGCCCCACAGATACGCAGTATTTT | CASSQVVYGEGPTDTQYF
TRBD2 | once | TRBJ2-1 | TRBV29-1 | TGCAGCGCTGGGACTAGCGGCTACAATGAGCAGTTCTTC | CSAGTSGYNEQFF
TRBD1 | - | TRBJ2-1 | TRBV10-3 | TGTGCCATCAGTGCCGGGACAGGGGCCTACAATGAGCAGTTCTTC | CAISAGTGAYNEQFF
TRBD2 | - | TRBJ2-7 | TRBV29-1 | TGCAGCGTTGTTATAGCGGGAGAGTATGAGCAGTACTTC | CSVVIAGEYEQYF
- | - | TRBJ1-1 | TRBV13 | TGTGCCAGCAGAAAAACGGGGAAGGACACTGAAGCTTTCTTT | CASRKTGKDTEAFF
TRBD1 | - | TRBJ1-1 | TRBV5-5 | TGTGCCAGCAGCCCTGGGACAGGGGGCAGGGCTTTCTTT | CASSPGTGGRAFF
- | - | TRBJ2-7 | TRBV18 | TGTGCCAGCTCACCTTTCCGTGTGAGCGGGTCTAACTACGAGCAGTACTTC | CASSPFRVSGSNYEQYF
TRBD1 | - | TRBJ2-7 | TRBV4-1 | TGCGCCAGCAGCCAAGATTCGGGACAGGGGTACGAGCAGTACTTC | CASSQDSGQGYEQYF
- | - | TRBJ1-2 | TRBV7-8 | TGTGCCAGCAGCTTAAACGTTCCCATCGGTGGCTACACCTTC | CASSLNVPIGGYTF
- | - | TRBJ2-5 | TRBV5-1 | TGCGCCAGCAGAAACGACAGGACCCTACAAGAGACCCAGTACTTC | CASRNDRTLQETQYF
TRBD1 | - | TRBJ1-2 | TRBV11-3 | TGTGCCAGCAGCTTGGATGACAGGGGACGAGGCTACACCTTC | CASSLDDRGRGYTF
- | - | TRBJ1-2 | TRBV4-1 | TGCGCCAGCGCTCAGGTGGAGAGGGCCTATGGCTACACCTTC | CASAQVERAYGYTF
TRBD1 | - | TRBJ1-1 | TRBV9 | TGTGCCAGCAGACCGAGCGGGACAGGGTCCGGCACTGAAGCTTTCTTT | CASRPSGTGSGTEAFF
- | - | TRBJ2-1 | TRBV9 | TGTGCCAGCAGCGCCGAAGGGAGCTCCTACAATGAGCAGTTCTTC | CASSAEGSSYNEQFF